The TCR beta chain under discussion was sequenced for a study of cytomegalovirus exposure and HLA in healthy donors. Study observations and caveats: The productive fraction for most TCR beta V segments was about 87% or about 30% in an earlier analysis. Later findings reportedly placed an Asian-associated ancestry cluster below the roughly 660-donor mean for N-insertions. There were a few CMV-associated chains whose specificity for CMV antigens was confirmed in vitro.

Germline V gene sequence: CDR1 SEHNR, CDR2 FQNEAQ (reference sequence). Trimming took off 5 bases at V and 0 bases at J, with 7 bases between the two ends. The CDR3 is 14 residues long. Concerning this clone itself: Antigen specificity is unknown. This same CDR3 is encoded by further DNA sequences in the sample.

Healthy individuals who donated bone marrow served as the donors. Both 60 Vbeta primers and 13 Jbeta primers went into the PCR. TCRdb's table, derived via immunoSEQ multiplex PCR, lists solely in-frame clones and lacks some. The sample contains about 140,000 clones, approximately 80% of which appear only once. The receptor's source is a man between 35 and 55 years old in good health and CMV-seronegative. Sequencing was done on a sample of PBMCs. This chain links TRBV7-9 with TRBJ1-4, with D unresolved. CDR3 in amino acids: CASSTQPTNEKLFF. In nucleotides, the CDR3 is TGTGCCAGCAGCACACAACCAACTAATGAAAAACTGTTTTTT.